This TCR beta chain originates from a study of identifying expanded T cells in peripheral blood (dated by TCRdb to the late 2010s). With regard to the full study: Four technical replicates, made by sequencing separate aliquots from the same pool of genomic DNA, were compared pairwise. The investigation overall reported the following: Approximately 1.2 differentially abundant clones were flagged by the binomial model between technical replicates, whereas about 15 and 19 were flagged over approximately two weeks and four weeks, respectively. For all healthy donors, the variance in clone template counts between approximately two-week samples rose significantly as total template count increased. It was expected by the authors that biological variance in healthy repertoires might increase further over much longer intervals, such as months to years. Across all healthy-donor time intervals, the beta-binomial model significantly cut both the number of clones called differentially abundant and the false-positive rate.

V is shortened by 1 base, J by 2 bases, and the region joining them spans 3 bases. Per the germline V gene, SGHDN is the CDR1 and FVKESK is the CDR2. From the cysteine up to the phenylalanine, the CDR3 has a length of 12 residues. The DNA shown is the 36-base CDR3, in frame from base 1. The immunoSEQ Assay, which uses bias-controlled multiplex PCR amplification of genomic DNA, was used to profile TCRbeta CDR3 regions. The study's own analysis went as follows. To quantify the absolute abundance of each unique TCRbeta CDR3 region, the sequences were collapsed and filtered. Differential abundance was assessed using a binomial (Fisher-equivalent) model and a beta-binomial model in which time-dependent variance fitted from healthy donors was added. Any clone with fewer than 5 combined templates was excluded, and a clone was called differentially abundant if its Benjamini-Hochberg FDR was below 0.01. The form v = (b*log(k)+a)^2 was used to model beta-binomial variance as a function of total template count across the two samples. Here the immuneACCESS table is served through TCRdb, limited to in-frame sequences with V and J called. Missing clones are a known gap in these copies; in checked studies unresolved V genes cover under half, and the rest lacks a known reason. That table supplies the V and J calls and clone size; D and trimming were determined from the DNA. The sample includes about 100,000 clones, with over 80% observed a single time. More than 5.5% of the sample is in the top ten clones.

Comment on this clone: Its target antigen remains unknown. No much larger clone is present one base from it, and per-base qualities are unavailable.

No immune events such as infections were documented for the healthy donors during the collection period. To calibrate time-dependent variance in a beta-binomial model of T-cell clone differential abundance, blood repertoires from healthy donors were used as a training cohort. The training cohort included 10 or so healthy donors, of whom 3 were female and 7 were male. Donor ages ranged from about 29 to 65 years, with an average of roughly 46 years. Whole blood from each healthy donor was obtained from a commercial supplier and was collected at three time points two to three weeks apart. Genomic DNA was extracted from unsorted whole blood for immunosequencing.

This sequence was found in a person aged 18 to 70 in good health. The chain joins TRBV14 to TRBJ2-7; no confident D gene assignment can be made. Sequenced sample: blood. The DNA reads as follows: TGTGCCAGCAGCCAAGGGCCCTACGAGCAGTACTTC. Its protein product is CASSQGPYEQYF.